A single count supports the clone carrying this T cell receptor beta chain. The sample originates from a study of T cell responses to AZD1222 COVID-19 vaccine. Assay: immunoSEQ multiplex PCR; the TCRdb copy retains only in-frame clones and omits some. The sample has 95,000 to 150,000 clones, roughly 84% seen once; the top ten hold approximately 9.3%. Germline loops: CDR1 MNHNS, CDR2 SASEGT. Losses at the gene ends were 4 bases for V and 7 bases for J; bases not matched to a gene: 4. The CDR3 spans 13 residues. Sequenced here: peripheral blood, sampled on day 0 of AZD1222 vaccination. This TCR was sampled from an adult in good health. The chain recombines TRBV6-1 with TRBJ2-3, with 8 bases that match TRBD2. The CDR3 bases are TGTGCCAGCAGTGCCGGGACTAGTTATACGCAGTATTTT. Its protein product is CASSAGTSYTQYF.